This T cell receptor beta chain derives from a study of CXCR3-negative and CXCR3-positive naive CD8 T cells. Study results and limitations: CXCR3 expression dropped partially after cryopreservation, and most assays relied on fresh PBMCs. Similar TRBV-TRBJ usage was seen in naive cells (both CXCR3-negative and CXCR3-positive), but memory cells differed. Similar levels of surface CD5 were seen between naive subsets; TCR strength was inferred from TRB CDR3 properties. Diversity ran similarly high across both naive subsets but far lower in memory CD8+ cells.

Comments on this clonotype: Its cognate antigen is unknown.

Germline CDR1 reads SQVTM; CDR2 reads ANQGSEA. This CDR3 is 15 amino acids long. 5' RACE with UMI labels generated the TRB cDNA libraries. Reprocessing the 5' RACE reads, TCRdb reports a single entry for every CDR3 protein and omits DNA. Recorded for this sample: approximately 45,000 distinct CDR3 sequences. The V and J genes are TRBV29-1 and TRBJ1-2. The TCR comes from a human donor in good health. Some clones in this sample may be carry-over from other donors' samples. The sequenced sample consisted of memory CD8+ T cells from blood. The CDR3 sequence: CSVEVRRGSAYGYTF.